This T cell receptor (beta chain) was found in a study of cytomegalovirus exposure and HLA in healthy donors. Concerning this clone: Its antigen is currently unknown.

Notes on the study in general: Clonal expansion, a later analysis showed, was greater in HLA-associated TCR beta chains than in equally common others.

The PCR was carried out with 60 Vbeta primers and 13 Jbeta primers. Only in-frame clones appear in the TCRdb table, and some are missing; sequencing was by immunoSEQ multiplex PCR. Among roughly 200,000 clones listed, 70% to 85% were seen once. The material sequenced was PBMCs. The origin of this receptor is a man aged 40-50 years in good health and CMV-seropositive.

The CDR3 DNA is TGTGCCAGCAGTGAACAGCTGAAAAATGAAAAACTGTTTTTT. As protein: CASSEQLKNEKLFF. The chain has TRBV6-4 and TRBJ1-4; D call uncertain. Trimming pared 3 bases from V and 5 bases from J, leaving 10 bases between. Germline loops: CDR1 MRHNA, CDR2 SNTAGT. CDR3 length: 14 amino acids.